The 27 T cell receptor beta chains listed next were all sequenced from one sample in a study of T cell responses to AZD1222 COVID-19 vaccine. Some clones are missing from TCRdb's copy, which holds only in-frame ones; the method was immunoSEQ multiplex PCR. The table has around 150,000 clones, just over 90% seen once. This specimen was peripheral blood, taken on day 0 of AZD1222 vaccination. Receptors were obtained from an adult in good health.

The CDR3 bases are TGTGCCAGCAGCTTACGACAGGAGTTTTACTATGGCTACACCTTC. It specifies CASSLRQEFYYGYTF. This sequence joins TRBV5-6 and TRBJ1-2; D possibly corresponds to TRBD1 (6 bases). V lost 2 bases to trimming and J lost 3 bases, with 14 bases between them. The CDR3 spans 15 residues. Germline V gives CDR1 SGHDT, CDR2 YYEEEE.

The gene calls are TRBV19 and TRBJ1-2, with D possibly TRBD1 on 5 matching bases. Germline V gene data show CDR1 as LNHDA and CDR2 as SQIVND (reference sequence). The CDR3 length is 14 residues. The V gene lost 5 bases and the J gene lost 5 bases, with 15 bases spanning the gap. In DNA form, the CDR3 reads TGTGCCAGTAGTCATCGGTGGGGCGCGTATGGCTACACCTTC. Its protein product is CASSHRWGAYGYTF.

The V gene is TRBV5-1, the J gene TRBJ2-7; weak D call: TRBD1 (5 bases). The CDR3 is 14 residues long. V lost 4 bases to trimming and J lost 6 bases, with 17 bases between them. The germline gives CDR1 SGHRS, CDR2 YFSETQ. The CDR3 DNA sequence: TGCGCCAGCAGCCCCCTGGGGCCGAACAGCGAGCAGTACTTC. Its translation is CASSPLGPNSEQYF.

The V call is TRBV30, the J call TRBJ2-7; D call uncertain. CDR3 length equals 13 residues. CDR1 GTSNPN and CDR2 SVGIG come from the germline V gene (reference sequence). The germline V and J ends were trimmed by 5 bases and 1 base, with 12 bases remaining between them. Here the CDR3 DNA reads TGTGCCTGGGGTGGGGATGTATCCTACGAGCAGTACTTC. It encodes CAWGGDVSYEQYF.

The chain carries TRBV6-5 and TRBJ2-7; D is ambiguous. The CDR3 runs to 13 residues. V lost 6 bases and J lost 2, with 11 bases in between. The V gene's germline CDR1 is MNHEY and CDR2 SVGAGI. CDR3 loop: CASSLGLTYEQYF. CDR3 in DNA: TGTGCCAGCAGCCTCGGGTTAACCTACGAGCAGTACTTC.

The chain joins TRBV6-4 to TRBJ2-1, with 11 nucleotides matching TRBD2. The germline V gene encodes CDR1 MRHNA and CDR2 SNTAGT. V was clipped by 6 bases and J by 10 bases; unmatched bases: 11. The CDR3 totals 15 residues. The CDR3 region has the DNA TGTGCCAGCAGCCCCGGACTAGCGGGTGGTGGGGAGCAGTTCTTC. As protein: CASSPGLAGGGEQFF.

The genes are TRBV19 and TRBJ1-3; no clear D gene. The germline CDR1 and CDR2 sequences are LNHDA and SQIVND (reference sequence). Deletions cut 3 bases from V and 0 bases from J, with 6 bases between. This CDR3 spans 14 amino acids. The DNA of the CDR3 is TGTGCCAGTAGTATTTCCCTCTCTGGAAACACCATATATTTT. Translating gives CASSISLSGNTIYF.

This chain uses TRBV30 with TRBJ1-6; 9 bases fit TRBD1. Germline assignment: CDR1 GTSNPN and CDR2 SVGIG (reference sequence). The CDR3 runs 14 residues. J gave up 6 bases and V 6 bases, and 6 bases lay outside the gene matches. CDR3 DNA sequence: TGTGCCTGCACTCGGGACAGGGCTAATTCACCCCTCCACTTT. Its protein is CACTRDRANSPLHF.

The V and J genes are TRBV7-2 and TRBJ2-2; D remains ambiguous. The CDR3 contains 13 residues. Per germline, CDR1 SGHTA and CDR2 FQGNSA. V was clipped by 1 base and J by 4 bases, with 4 bases between them. This CDR3 is CASSLGITGELFF. CDR3 sequence (DNA): TGTGCCAGCAGCTTAGGGATCACCGGGGAGCTGTTTTTT.

V gene TRBV6-1 combines with J gene TRBJ2-3; 12 bases are shared with TRBD2. The V segment lost 1 base and the J segment 5 bases; nucleotides outside the gene matches: 4. This CDR3 is 16 amino acids long. Per the germline V gene, CDR1 is MNHNS and CDR2 is SASEGT. The CDR3 reads CASSEVLAGGGDTQYF. The CDR3 region has the DNA TGTGCCAGCAGTGAAGTACTAGCGGGGGGAGGAGATACGCAGTATTTT.

The rearrangement uses TRBV14 and TRBJ2-1, with TRBD2 matching over 10 bases. This CDR3 spans 14 amino acids. Germline loops: CDR1 SGHDN, CDR2 FVKESK. Trimming removed 2 bases from V and 9 bases from J; junction bases left unmatched: 4. CDR3 coding DNA: TGTGCCAGCAGCCAAAGGAGACTAGCGGGTGAGCAGTTCTTC. It specifies CASSQRRLAGEQFF.

The chain couples TRBV6-5 to TRBJ2-5, with D possibly being TRBD2 (6 bases). The CDR3 covers 14 residues. V lost 5 bases and J lost 6, with 16 bases in between. Looked up from germline, CDR1 is MNHEY and CDR2 is SVGAGI. This CDR3 reads CASSPGGSVKTQYF. CDR3 DNA sequence: TGTGCCAGCAGTCCCGGGGGTAGCGTGAAGACCCAGTACTTC.

V and J are TRBV7-2 and TRBJ2-5; 8 nucleotides agree with TRBD2. The CDR3 covers 18 residues. Germline values: CDR1 SGHTA, CDR2 FQGNSA. Trimming removed 6 bases from V and 4 bases from J; junction bases left unmatched: 19. The chain's CDR3 is CASRQPLTGGPRLETQYF. In DNA, the CDR3 is TGTGCCAGCAGACAGCCCCTAACGGGGGGGCCCAGGTTAGAGACCCAGTACTTC. The full variable domain, its missing parts supplied by reference TRBV7-2 and TRBJ2-5, is GAGVSQSPSNKVTEKGKDVELRCDPISGHTALYWYRQSLGQGLEFLIYFQGNSAPDKSGLPSDRFSAERTGGSVSTLTIQRTQQEDSAVYLCASRQPLTGGPRLETQYFGPGTRLLVL.

The V call is TRBV28, the J call TRBJ2-7, with D unclear. The V gene lost 8 bases and the J gene lost 0 bases, with 8 bases spanning the gap. The CDR3 is 12 residues long. Germline CDR1 reads MDHEN; CDR2 reads SYDVKM. CDR3 amino acids: CASRDPSYEQYF. CDR3 DNA: TGTGCCAGCCGAGACCCCTCCTACGAGCAGTACTTC.

This sequence joins TRBV5-6 and TRBJ1-1; D unclear. Trimming removed 1 base at V and 3 bases at J, with 10 bases between. The CDR3 covers 14 residues. In germline, CDR1 is SGHDT, CDR2 YYEEEE. CDR3 bases: TGTGCCAGCAGCTTGAGGGTCGACCACACTGAAGCTTTCTTT. Its protein product is CASSLRVDHTEAFF. Based on the CDR3 plus reference TRBV5-6 and TRBJ1-1, the full variable domain is DAGVTQSPTHLIKTRGQQVTLRCSPKSGHDTVSWYQQALGQGPQFIFQYYEEEERQRGNFPDRFSGHQFPNYSSELNVNALLLGDSALYLCASSLRVDHTEAFFGQGTRLTVV.

This chain uses TRBV6-5 with TRBJ2-2; a possible D gene is TRBD2 (6 bases). The CDR3 contains 14 residues. V was clipped by 7 bases and J by 0 bases, with 9 bases between them. The germline CDR1 and CDR2 sequences are MNHEY and SVGAGI. This chain's CDR3 is CASKAGANTGELFF. CDR3 DNA sequence: TGTGCCAGCAAAGCGGGCGCGAACACCGGGGAGCTGTTTTTT.

V usage is TRBV4-2 and J usage is TRBJ2-7; 7 positions agree with TRBD2. This CDR3 contains 16 residues. Germline V gene data show CDR1 as LGHNA and CDR2 as YNFKEQ. J was trimmed by 4 bases and V by 4 bases; bases with no gene match: 13. The CDR3 DNA sequence: TGTGCCAGCAGCCCAACCGGGGCTAGCGGCTATTACGAGCAGTACTTC. This sequence encodes CASSPTGASGYYEQYF.

This chain connects TRBV5-1 to TRBJ2-5, with 11 bases aligning to TRBD1. V shed 4 bases, J shed 5 bases, and the junction held 7 bases outside the gene matches. CDR3 length: 15 residues. CDR1 and CDR2 (germline): SGHRS, YFSETQ. The CDR3 protein is CASSPGTGGTETQYF. CDR3 nucleotides: TGCGCCAGCAGCCCAGGGACAGGGGGGACGGAGACCCAGTACTTC.

The rearrangement joins TRBV11-2 to TRBJ2-7; D is perhaps TRBD1 (6 bases). The CDR3 extends over 14 amino acids. The V end lost 4 bases, the J end lost 2 bases, and 12 bases lay between the germline ends. Germline-derived CDR1 and CDR2 are SGHAT and FQNNGV. The CDR3 sequence: CASSSDRYTYEQYF. As DNA, the CDR3 is TGTGCCAGCAGCTCAGACAGGTACACCTACGAGCAGTACTTC.

The J gene is TRBJ2-1, the V gene TRBV25-1, with D possibly being TRBD2 (5 bases). Germline loops: CDR1 MGHDK, CDR2 SYGVNS. The CDR3 spans 14 residues. V lost 6 bases, J lost 5 bases, and 14 bases lay in between. The CDR3: CASSRRKKDNEQFF. The CDR3 DNA sequence: TGTGCCAGCAGCAGGAGGAAGAAGGACAATGAGCAGTTCTTC.

The chain is built from TRBV30 and TRBJ1-1; unclear D gene. V gave up 0 bases and J gave up 11 bases, with 10 bases separating them. CDR1 and CDR2 from the germline V gene are GTSNPN and SVGIG (reference sequence). The CDR3 length is 11 residues. This CDR3 reads CAWSVRTFAFF. CDR3 bases: TGTGCCTGGAGTGTAAGGACGTTCGCTTTCTTT.

This chain links TRBV6-6 with TRBJ1-2; 8 positions match TRBD1. Germline-derived CDR1 and CDR2 are MNHNY and SVGAGI (reference sequence). V lost 4 bases to trimming and J lost 3 bases; unmatched junction nucleotides: 1. The CDR3 spans 13 residues. The DNA of the CDR3 is TGTGCCAGCAGTTCACAGGGGGACTATGGCTACACCTTC. Amino acid sequence: CASSSQGDYGYTF.

The chain uses TRBV29-1 and TRBJ2-7; 9 positions match TRBD1. The germline gives CDR1 SQVTM, CDR2 ANQGSEA. V lost 7 bases to trimming and J lost 6 bases; unmatched junction nucleotides: 7. This CDR3 has 12 residues. As DNA, the CDR3 is TGCAGCGGCCGGGACAGGGTTAGCGAGCAGTACTTC. Translating it yields CSGRDRVSEQYF.

A note on this clone: Different DNA sequences within this sample yield the same CDR3. V usage is TRBV21-1 and J usage is TRBJ2-3; TRBD2 is the table's D call, not checked against the DNA. TRBV21-1 is termed a pseudogene. The CDR3 runs to 15 residues. Here the CDR3 reads CASSKLAGGTDTQYF. The CDR3 bases are TGTGCCAGCAGCAAACTAGCGGGAGGCACAGATACGCAGTATTTT.

This chain's CDR3 is CASSQDGQAGSNQPQHF. The DNA of the CDR3 is TGTGCCAGCAGCCAAGACGGACAGGCTGGGAGCAATCAGCCCCAGCATTTT. The chain couples TRBV3-1 (or the pseudogene TRBV3-2) to TRBJ1-5; 7 bases fit TRBD1. The CDR3 length is 17 residues. Unmatched junction bases numbered 6, after V lost 0 bases and J lost 1 base. CDR1 and CDR2 from the germline V gene are LGHDT and YNNKEL (reference sequence).

The V and J genes are TRBV30 and TRBJ2-1; D unresolved. There are 13 residues in the CDR3. V dropped 8 bases and J dropped 9 bases, with 20 bases sitting between them. Per the germline V gene, CDR1 is GTSNPN and CDR2 is SVGIG (reference sequence). The CDR3 nucleotides are TGTGCCCTAAACGTGGGTTTTGGGATTGAGCAGTTCTTC. This codes for CALNVGFGIEQFF. Complete variable domain (other parts from reference TRBV30 and TRBJ2-1): SQTIHQWPATLVQPVGSPLSLECTVEGTSNPNLYWYRQAAGRGLQLLFYSVGIGQISSEVPQNLSASRPQDRQFILSSKKLLLSDSGFYLCALNVGFGIEQFFGPGTRLTVL.

This clone is a singleton in its sample. This chain connects TRBV3-1 (or the pseudogene TRBV3-2) to TRBJ1-2; 7 bases match TRBD1. The CDR3 extends over 16 amino acids. Losses at the gene ends were 6 bases for V and 6 bases for J; bases not matched to a gene: 16. The germline CDR1 and CDR2 sequences are LGHDT and YNNKEL (reference sequence). CDR3: CASRRADRVSLDGYTF. In DNA form, the CDR3 reads TGTGCCAGCAGACGGGCCGACAGGGTCTCTCTAGATGGCTACACCTTC.